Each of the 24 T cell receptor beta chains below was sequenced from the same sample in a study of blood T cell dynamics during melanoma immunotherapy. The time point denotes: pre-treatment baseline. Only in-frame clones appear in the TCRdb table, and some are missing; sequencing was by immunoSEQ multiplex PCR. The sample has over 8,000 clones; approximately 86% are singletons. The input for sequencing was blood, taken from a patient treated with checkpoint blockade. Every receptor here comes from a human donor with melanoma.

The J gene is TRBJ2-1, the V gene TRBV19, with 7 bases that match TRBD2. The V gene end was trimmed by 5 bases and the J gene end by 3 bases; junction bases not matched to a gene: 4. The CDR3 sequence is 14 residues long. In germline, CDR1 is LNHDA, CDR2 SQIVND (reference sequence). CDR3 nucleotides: TGTGCCAGTAGTGGGGGGGTATTCTACAATGAGCAGTTCTTC. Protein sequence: CASSGGVFYNEQFF.

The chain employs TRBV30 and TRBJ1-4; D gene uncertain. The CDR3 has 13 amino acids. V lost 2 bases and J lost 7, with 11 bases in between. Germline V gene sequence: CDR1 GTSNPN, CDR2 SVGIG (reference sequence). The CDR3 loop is CAWSLGLSEKLFF. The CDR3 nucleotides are TGTGCCTGGAGTTTAGGACTAAGTGAAAAACTGTTTTTT.

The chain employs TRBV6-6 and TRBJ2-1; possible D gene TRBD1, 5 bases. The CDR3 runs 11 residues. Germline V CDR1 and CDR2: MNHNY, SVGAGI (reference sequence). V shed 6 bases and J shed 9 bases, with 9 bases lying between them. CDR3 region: CASRAGIEQFF. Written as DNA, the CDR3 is TGTGCCAGCAGGGCAGGGATTGAGCAGTTCTTC.

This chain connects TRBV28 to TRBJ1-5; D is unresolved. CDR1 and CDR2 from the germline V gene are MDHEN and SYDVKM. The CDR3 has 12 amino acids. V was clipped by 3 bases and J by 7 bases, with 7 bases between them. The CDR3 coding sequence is TGTGCCAGCAGTTTGGTCCGGCAGCCCCAGCATTTT. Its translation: CASSLVRQPQHF.

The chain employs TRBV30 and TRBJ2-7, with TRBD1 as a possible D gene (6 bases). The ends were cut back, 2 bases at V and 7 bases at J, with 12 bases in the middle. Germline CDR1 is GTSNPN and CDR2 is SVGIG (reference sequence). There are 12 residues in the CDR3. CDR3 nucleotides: TGTGCCTGGAGTCACCAGGGGCGGGAGCAGTACTTC. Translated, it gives CAWSHQGREQYF.

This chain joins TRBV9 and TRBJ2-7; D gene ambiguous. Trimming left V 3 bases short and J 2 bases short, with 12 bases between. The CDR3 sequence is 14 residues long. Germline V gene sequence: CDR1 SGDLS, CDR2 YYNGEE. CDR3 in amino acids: CASSAGPRAYEQYF. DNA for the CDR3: TGTGCCAGCAGCGCCGGACCAAGGGCCTACGAGCAGTACTTC.

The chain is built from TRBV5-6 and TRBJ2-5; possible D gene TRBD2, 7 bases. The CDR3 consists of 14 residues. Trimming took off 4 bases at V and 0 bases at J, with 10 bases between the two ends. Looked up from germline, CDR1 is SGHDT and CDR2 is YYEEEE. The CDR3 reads CASSGRGDQETQYF. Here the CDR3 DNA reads TGTGCCAGCAGCGGGAGGGGGGACCAAGAGACCCAGTACTTC.

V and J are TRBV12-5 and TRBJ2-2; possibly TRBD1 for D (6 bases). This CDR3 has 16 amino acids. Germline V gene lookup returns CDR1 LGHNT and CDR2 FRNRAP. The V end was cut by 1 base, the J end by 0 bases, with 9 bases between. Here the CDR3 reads CASGLAGHSNTGELFF. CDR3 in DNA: TGTGCTAGTGGTTTGGCGGGACACTCGAACACCGGGGAGCTGTTTTTT.

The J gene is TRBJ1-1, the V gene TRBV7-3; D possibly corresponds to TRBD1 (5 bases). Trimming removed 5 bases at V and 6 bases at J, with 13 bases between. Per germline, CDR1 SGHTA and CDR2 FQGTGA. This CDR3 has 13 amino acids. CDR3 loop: CASSLGTGAEAFF. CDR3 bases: TGTGCCAGCAGCCTGGGGACTGGGGCTGAAGCTTTCTTT.

Here the CDR3 reads CASSIYPGTGNTEAFF. In DNA form, the CDR3 reads TGTGCCAGTAGCATATACCCCGGGACAGGGAACACTGAAGCTTTCTTT. The chain combines TRBV19 with TRBJ1-1; 8 bases align to TRBD1. The germline V gene encodes CDR1 LNHDA and CDR2 SQIVND (reference sequence). The CDR3 covers 16 residues. V lost 6 bases and J lost 1; bases outside the gene matches: 10.

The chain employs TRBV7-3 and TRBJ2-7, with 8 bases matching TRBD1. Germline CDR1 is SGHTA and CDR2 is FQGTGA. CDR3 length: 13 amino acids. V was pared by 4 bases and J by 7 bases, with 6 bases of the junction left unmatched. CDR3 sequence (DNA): TGTGCCAGCAGCTCCAGGGGGCCGGAAGAGCAGTACTTC. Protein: CASSSRGPEEQYF. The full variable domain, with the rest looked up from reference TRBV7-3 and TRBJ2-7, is GAGVSQTPSNKVTEKGKYVELRCDPISGHTALYWYRQSLGQGPEFLIYFQGTGAADDSGLPNDRFFAVRPEGSVSTLKIQRTERGDSAVYLCASSSRGPEEQYFGPGTRLTVT.

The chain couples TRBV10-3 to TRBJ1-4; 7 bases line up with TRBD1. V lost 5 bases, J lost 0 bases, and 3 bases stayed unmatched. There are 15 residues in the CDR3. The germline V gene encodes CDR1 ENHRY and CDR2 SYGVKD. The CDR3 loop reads CAISPGGATNEKLFF. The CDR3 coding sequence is TGTGCCATCAGTCCAGGGGGTGCAACTAATGAAAAACTGTTTTTT.

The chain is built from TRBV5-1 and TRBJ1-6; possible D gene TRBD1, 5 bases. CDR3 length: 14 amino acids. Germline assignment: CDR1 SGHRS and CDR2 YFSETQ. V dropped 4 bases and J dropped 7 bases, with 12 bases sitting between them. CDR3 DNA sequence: TGCGCCAGCAGCCAATCAGGACACAATTCACCCCTCCACTTT. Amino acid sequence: CASSQSGHNSPLHF.

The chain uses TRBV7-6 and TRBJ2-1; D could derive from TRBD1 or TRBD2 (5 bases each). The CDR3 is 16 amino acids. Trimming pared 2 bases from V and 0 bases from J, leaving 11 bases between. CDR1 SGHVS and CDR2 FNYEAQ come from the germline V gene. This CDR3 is CASSLTGLSSYNEQFF. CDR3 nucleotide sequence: TGTGCCAGCAGCTTAACGGGGCTGAGCTCCTACAATGAGCAGTTCTTC.

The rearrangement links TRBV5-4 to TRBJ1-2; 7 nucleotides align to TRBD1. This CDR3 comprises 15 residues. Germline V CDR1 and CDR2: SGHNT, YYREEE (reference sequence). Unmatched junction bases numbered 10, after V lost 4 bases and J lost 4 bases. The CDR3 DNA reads TGTGCCAGCAGCAAAGGGACAGCATCCTCCTATGGCTACACCTTC. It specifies CASSKGTASSYGYTF.

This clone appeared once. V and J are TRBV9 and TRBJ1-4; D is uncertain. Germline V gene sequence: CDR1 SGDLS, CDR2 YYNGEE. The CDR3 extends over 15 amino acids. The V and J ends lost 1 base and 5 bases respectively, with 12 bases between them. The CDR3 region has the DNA TGTGCCAGCAGCGTATCGGACGTCGTCAATGAAAAACTGTTTTTT. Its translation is CASSVSDVVNEKLFF.

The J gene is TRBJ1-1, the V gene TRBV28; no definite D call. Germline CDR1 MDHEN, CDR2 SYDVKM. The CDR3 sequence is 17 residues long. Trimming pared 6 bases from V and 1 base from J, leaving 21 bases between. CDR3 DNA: TGTGCCAGCAGCTCACAAAGGTCCTTAAGGTGGAACACTGAAGCTTTCTTT. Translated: CASSSQRSLRWNTEAFF.

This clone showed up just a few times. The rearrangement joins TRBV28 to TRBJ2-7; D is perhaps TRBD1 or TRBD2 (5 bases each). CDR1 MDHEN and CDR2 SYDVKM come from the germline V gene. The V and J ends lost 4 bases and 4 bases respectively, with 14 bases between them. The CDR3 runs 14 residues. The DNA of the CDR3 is TGTGCCAGCAGTTACGGGACGCGGACTTACGAGCAGTACTTC. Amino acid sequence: CASSYGTRTYEQYF.

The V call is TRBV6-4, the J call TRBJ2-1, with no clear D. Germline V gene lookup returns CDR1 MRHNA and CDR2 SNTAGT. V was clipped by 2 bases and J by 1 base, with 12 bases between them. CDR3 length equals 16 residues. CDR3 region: CASSDIGGGSYNEQFF. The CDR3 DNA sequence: TGTGCCAGCAGTGACATAGGCGGTGGGTCCTACAATGAGCAGTTCTTC.

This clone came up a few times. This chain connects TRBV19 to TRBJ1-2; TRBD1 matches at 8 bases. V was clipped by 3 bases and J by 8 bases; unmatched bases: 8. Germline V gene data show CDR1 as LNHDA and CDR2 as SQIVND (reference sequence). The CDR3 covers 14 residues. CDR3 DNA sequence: TGTGCCAGTAGTATTAATGGACAGGGCGGCGGCTACACCTTC. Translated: CASSINGQGGGYTF.

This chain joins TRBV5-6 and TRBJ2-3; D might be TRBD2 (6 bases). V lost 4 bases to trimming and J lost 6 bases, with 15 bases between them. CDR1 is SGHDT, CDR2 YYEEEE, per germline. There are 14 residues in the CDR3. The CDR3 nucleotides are TGTGCCAGCAGCACCAACTTCGGAGGGGATACGCAGTATTTT. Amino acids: CASSTNFGGDTQYF.

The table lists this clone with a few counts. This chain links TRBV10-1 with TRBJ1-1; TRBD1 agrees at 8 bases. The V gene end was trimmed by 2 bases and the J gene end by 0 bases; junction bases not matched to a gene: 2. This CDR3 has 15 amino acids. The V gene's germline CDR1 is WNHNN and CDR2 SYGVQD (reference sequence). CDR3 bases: TGCGCCAGCAGTGAGAGGGACAGGATGAACACTGAAGCTTTCTTT. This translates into CASSERDRMNTEAFF.

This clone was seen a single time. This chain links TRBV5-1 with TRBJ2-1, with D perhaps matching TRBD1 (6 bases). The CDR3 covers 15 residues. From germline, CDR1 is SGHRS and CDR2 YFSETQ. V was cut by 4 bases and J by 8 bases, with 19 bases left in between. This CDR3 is CASSPPRDNHYEQFF. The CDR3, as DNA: TGCGCCAGCAGCCCGCCCCGGGACAACCACTATGAGCAGTTCTTC.

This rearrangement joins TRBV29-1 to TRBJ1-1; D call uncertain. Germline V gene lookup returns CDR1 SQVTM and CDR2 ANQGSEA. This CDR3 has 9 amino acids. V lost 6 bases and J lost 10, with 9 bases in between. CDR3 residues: CSVGHGAFF. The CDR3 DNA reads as TGCAGCGTGGGTCATGGAGCTTTCTTT.